This T cell receptor (beta chain) emerged from a study of shared clonotypes between healthy human individuals. Germline V lookup: CDR1 SNHLY, CDR2 FYNNEI. V was clipped by 4 bases and J by 2 bases; unmatched bases: 7. This CDR3 is 15 amino acids long. TCRdb keeps only in-frame clones here, not all; method: immunoSEQ multiplex PCR. The sample records more than 2 million clones, 90% to 95% being singletons. The source is a man aged 18 to 29 in good health. The sample comprised naive CD4+ T cells sorted from blood. Subset defined: CD45RA+ positively selected. This chain connects TRBV2 to TRBJ2-5, with TRBD2 matching over 7 bases. DNA for the CDR3: TGTGCCAGCAGTGGGGTTAGCGGGCCTCAAGAGACCCAGTACTTC. This codes for CASSGVSGPQETQYF.